This T cell receptor beta chain was obtained from a study of blood T cells in healthy people across ages. Study observations and caveats: In the absence of known donor CMV status, changes in expanded clonotypes were possibly confounded.

A remark on this clonotype: Its specificity is unknown.

A second PCR, run for about 7 to 11 cycles, used a sample-barcoded 5' primer plus a J-beta primer mix. TCRdb re-analysed the 5' RACE reads in MiXCR, keeping a single row per CDR3 protein. The sample includes around 400,000 distinct CDR3 sequences, about half seen only once; the top ten take under 60%. The CDR3 has 15 residues. Germline CDR1 and CDR2: DFQATT and SNEGSKA (reference sequence). Specimen: blood. The V gene is TRBV20-1, the J gene TRBJ2-5; 14 positions match TRBD2. This clonotype was sampled from a man between 60 and 70 years old in good health. The CDR3 loop reads CRAEGTSGRGETQYF. The CDR3 nucleotides read TGCAGAGCCGAGGGGACTAGCGGGAGAGGGGAGACCCAGTACTTC.